Listed below are T cell receptor beta chains from one sample, sequenced in a study of response to subunit inactivated influenza vaccine. TCRdb re-derived calls from the RT-PCR reads in MiXCR, one entry per CDR3 protein. The table has some 520,000 distinct CDR3 sequences, approximately 15% seen once; the top ten hold 2.5% to 3.5%. Sequences were derived from CD4+ T cells sorted from PBMCs, sampled roughly 24 months after vaccination. These receptors were obtained from a man between 45 and 75 years old who received an inactivated influenza vaccine. CDR3s include the opening cysteine and the closing phenylalanine or tryptophan. A D gene is named only where the DNA matches it firmly. Size values are once, few and many counts, or a class for expanded clones, and some rows have none.

CDR3 DNA: TGTGCCAGCAGACGGCATTCGACCCAGTACTTC
CDR3 protein: CASRRHSTQYF
D gene: NA
V gene: TRBV27
J gene: TRBJ2-5
clone size: NA

CDR3 DNA: TGCAGCGTTGAAGATCTCAGGACAGGGGGCGACAGAACTGAAGCTTTCTTT
CDR3 protein: CSVEDLRTGGDRTEAFF
D gene: TRBD1
V gene: TRBV29-1
J gene: TRBJ1-1
clone size: few

CDR3 DNA: TGTGCCAGCAGCTCCGTAGACGCCTACGAGCAGTACTTC
CDR3 protein: CASSSVDAYEQYF
D gene: NA
V gene: TRBV5-6
J gene: TRBJ2-7
clone size: many

CDR3 DNA: TGTGCCAGCAGTTCTCGAAACACCATATATTTT
CDR3 protein: CASSSRNTIYF
D gene: NA
V gene: TRBV6-6
J gene: TRBJ1-3
clone size: NA

CDR3 DNA: TGTGCCAGCAGTGACGGTGGAGGGGGGCCTCGGACCCAGTACTTC
CDR3 protein: CASSDGGGGPRTQYF
D gene: NA
V gene: TRBV6-2/TRBV6-3
J gene: TRBJ2-5
clone size: NA

CDR3 DNA: TGCAGTGCTAGAGCCAGGGACAGGGTGAACTATGGCTACACCTTC
CDR3 protein: CSARARDRVNYGYTF
D gene: TRBD1
V gene: TRBV20-1
J gene: TRBJ1-2
clone size: few

CDR3 DNA: TGTGCCAGCAGCTGGGGGGTTTACAATGAGCAGTTCTTC
CDR3 protein: CASSWGVYNEQFF
D gene: NA
V gene: TRBV5-6
J gene: TRBJ2-1
clone size: many

CDR3 DNA: TGTGCCAGCAGCTTATCACAGTCGAGCTCTGGAAACACCATATATTTT
CDR3 protein: CASSLSQSSSGNTIYF
D gene: NA
V gene: TRBV7-9
J gene: TRBJ1-3
clone size: few

CDR3 DNA: TGTGCCAGCAGCGTAGGCGGGGGGGCGGTTGTCCAAGAGACCCAGTACTTC
CDR3 protein: CASSVGGGAVVQETQYF
D gene: TRBD2
V gene: TRBV9
J gene: TRBJ2-5
clone size: few

CDR3 DNA: TGTGCCAGCCAGCCGGGACTAGCGAACACCGGGGAGCTGTTTTTT
CDR3 protein: CASQPGLANTGELFF
D gene: TRBD2
V gene: TRBV7-6
J gene: TRBJ2-2
clone size: NA

CDR3 DNA: TGTGCCAGCAGTTCTGGGGGGACCGGGGAGCTGTTTTTT
CDR3 protein: CASSSGGTGELFF
D gene: NA
V gene: TRBV28
J gene: TRBJ2-2
clone size: many

CDR3 DNA: TGCAGCGTGGGGCCCCGTCAGGGCCGCTATGGCTACACCTTC
CDR3 protein: CSVGPRQGRYGYTF
D gene: NA
V gene: TRBV29-1
J gene: TRBJ1-2
clone size: NA

CDR3 DNA: TGTGCCAGCAGTCCCAGGGGCCTTAACACCGGGGAGCTGTTTTTT
CDR3 protein: CASSPRGLNTGELFF
D gene: NA
V gene: TRBV12-3/TRBV12-4
J gene: TRBJ2-2
clone size: many

CDR3 DNA: TGTGCCAGCAGCCAAGGCCGGGACAGGACCGGGGAGCTGTTTTTT
CDR3 protein: CASSQGRDRTGELFF
D gene: TRBD1
V gene: TRBV4-2
J gene: TRBJ2-2
clone size: NA

CDR3 DNA: TGTGCCAGCAGCTACCAGTTCCCGGACGGAGCCGCCGGCTACACCTTC
CDR3 protein: CASSYQFPDGAAGYTF
D gene: NA
V gene: TRBV14
J gene: TRBJ1-2
clone size: NA

CDR3 DNA: TGCGGTGCTCGCAAACCGGGACAGGGGACCGGAGGCTACACCTTC
CDR3 protein: CGARKPGQGTGGYTF
D gene: TRBD1
V gene: TRBV20-1
J gene: TRBJ1-2
clone size: NA

CDR3 DNA: TGCGCCAGCAGCCAACCATCGGCTGCCTACGAGCAGTACTTC
CDR3 protein: CASSQPSAAYEQYF
D gene: NA
V gene: TRBV5-1
J gene: TRBJ2-7
clone size: once

CDR3 DNA: TGTGCCAGCAGTTTATACGAGGGGCTGGATACGCAGTATTTT
CDR3 protein: CASSLYEGLDTQYF
D gene: NA
V gene: TRBV28
J gene: TRBJ2-3
clone size: few

CDR3 DNA: TGTGCCAGCAGCATGGACGGGAGGGGTCTCGAGCAGTACTTC
CDR3 protein: CASSMDGRGLEQYF
D gene: TRBD2
V gene: TRBV5-5
J gene: TRBJ2-7
clone size: NA

CDR3 DNA: TGTGCCAGCAGCCAAACACAGGGGACGGCCACAGATACGCAGTATTTT
CDR3 protein: CASSQTQGTATDTQYF
D gene: TRBD1
V gene: TRBV6-2/TRBV6-3
J gene: TRBJ2-3
clone size: NA

CDR3 DNA: TGCAGTGCTAGAGAGCTTAGCGGCCCCTACGAGCAGTACTTC
CDR3 protein: CSARELSGPYEQYF
D gene: NA
V gene: TRBV20-1
J gene: TRBJ2-7
clone size: few

CDR3 DNA: TGTGCCAGCAGTACCGGACAGGGAAGAGTTTCAAGGGATCAGCCCCAGCATTTT
CDR3 protein: CASSTGQGRVSRDQPQHF
D gene: TRBD1
V gene: TRBV6-1
J gene: TRBJ1-5
clone size: NA

CDR3 DNA: TGTGCCAGCAGCTTGGTAGCGGTTGTCTACAATGAGCAGTTCTTC
CDR3 protein: CASSLVAVVYNEQFF
D gene: NA
V gene: TRBV5-6
J gene: TRBJ2-1
clone size: NA

CDR3 DNA: TGTGCCAGCAGTTACCGAGGTAGCCGTCCCTTATACAATGAGCAGTTCTTC
CDR3 protein: CASSYRGSRPLYNEQFF
D gene: NA
V gene: TRBV6-2/TRBV6-3
J gene: TRBJ2-1
clone size: NA

CDR3 DNA: TGCAGTGCTAGGATACTAGCGCAAGAGACCCAGTACTTC
CDR3 protein: CSARILAQETQYF
D gene: TRBD2
V gene: TRBV20-1
J gene: TRBJ2-5
clone size: NA

CDR3 DNA: TGCGCCAGCAGCACGGCCGGGACTACCTACAATGAGCAGTTCTTC
CDR3 protein: CASSTAGTTYNEQFF
D gene: TRBD2
V gene: TRBV5-1
J gene: TRBJ2-1
clone size: few